The 27 T cell receptor beta chains reported below all come from one sample, sequenced in a study of blood T cell repertoires in COVID-19. Sequenced by immunoSEQ multiplex PCR; TCRdb stores in-frame clones only, minus some. This sample carries a few hundred thousand clones, about 85% of them seen once, and the ten largest clones take roughly 2%. Specimen: peripheral blood. The source is a man aged 30 to 45 who had recovered from COVID-19.

The chain employs TRBV7-9 and TRBJ2-5, with a weak D call TRBD2 (5 bases). V lost 1 base and J lost 1, with 13 bases in between. Germline CDR1 SEHNR, CDR2 FQNEAQ (reference sequence). This CDR3 region has 16 residues. The CDR3 sequence: CASSLGDRGAQETQYF. The CDR3 bases are TGTGCCAGCAGCTTAGGGGATCGGGGAGCCCAAGAGACCCAGTACTTC.

This clone appeared a few times. The rearrangement uses TRBV10-3 and TRBJ1-1; possible D gene TRBD1, 5 bases. CDR1 ENHRY and CDR2 SYGVKD come from the germline V gene. This CDR3 has 15 residues. V lost 4 bases to trimming and J lost 8 bases, with 20 bases between them. The CDR3 protein is CAISGAEASGFEAFF. In DNA, the CDR3 is TGTGCCATCAGTGGGGCTGAAGCGTCAGGGTTCGAAGCTTTCTTT.

This sequence joins TRBV20-1 and TRBJ2-3, with TRBD2 as a possible D gene (6 bases). Germline assignment: CDR1 DFQATT and CDR2 SNEGSKA (reference sequence). The germline V and J ends were trimmed by 6 bases and 6 bases, with 16 bases remaining between them. The length of the CDR3 is 13 residues. CDR3 nucleotides: TGCAGTGCGAGTGTATCGGGACTCGATACGCAGTATTTT. Residues: CSASVSGLDTQYF.

The rearrangement uses TRBV29-1 and TRBJ1-1; 7 bases align to TRBD1. From germline, CDR1 is SQVTM and CDR2 ANQGSEA. The CDR3 is 13 amino acids. Trimming cost V 4 bases and J 6 bases; bases outside gene matches: 8. The CDR3 nucleotides read TGCAGCGTTGCGAACAGGGGCGGATCTGAAGCTTTCTTT. This encodes CSVANRGGSEAFF.

The chain joins TRBV6-5 to TRBJ1-2, with TRBD1 as a possible D gene (6 bases). The CDR3 extends over 14 amino acids. The germline V gene encodes CDR1 MNHEY and CDR2 SVGAGI. The V gene lost 7 bases and the J gene lost 4 bases, with 16 bases spanning the gap. The CDR3 DNA is TGTGCCAGCACCTCAGGGCGGGGGGCCTATGGCTACACCTTC. It is translated as CASTSGRGAYGYTF.

The J gene is TRBJ2-5, the V gene TRBV18, with D unresolved. Germline loops: CDR1 KGHSH, CDR2 LQKENI. This CDR3 spans 11 amino acids. V was pared by 3 bases and J by 4 bases, with 3 bases between. The CDR3 loop reads CASSPGETQYF. The CDR3 DNA reads TGTGCCAGCTCACCCGGAGAGACCCAGTACTTC.

This rearrangement joins TRBV5-1 to TRBJ2-2; D is unclear. Germline V gene lookup returns CDR1 SGHRS and CDR2 YFSETQ. There are 16 residues in the CDR3. Deletions cut 4 bases from V and 0 bases from J, with 13 bases between. The CDR3 nucleotides read TGCGCCAGCAGCCCCTCCCAGGTCGCGAACACCGGGGAGCTGTTTTTT. Protein sequence: CASSPSQVANTGELFF.

V gene TRBV28 combines with J gene TRBJ2-5; a possible D gene is TRBD2 (5 bases). The CDR3 has 14 residues. V lost 11 bases to trimming and J lost 2 bases, with 18 bases between them. Germline V gene lookup returns CDR1 MDHEN and CDR2 SYDVKM. This CDR3 reads CALRGWQAQETQYF. CDR3 DNA: TGTGCCCTACGGGGTTGGCAGGCACAAGAGACCCAGTACTTC. Filled out from reference TRBV28 and TRBJ2-5, the complete variable domain reads DVKVTQSSRYLVKRTGEKVFLECVQDMDHENMFWYRQDPGLGLRLIYFSYDVKMKEKGDIPEGYSVSREKKERFSLILESASTNQTSMYLCALRGWQAQETQYFGPGTRLLVL.

This clone has only a few counts. The V and J genes are TRBV19 and TRBJ1-5; TRBD1 matches at 10 bases. Trimming at V came to 5 bases and at J to 6 bases, leaving 4 bases not matched to a gene. Germline lookup yields CDR1 LNHDA and CDR2 SQIVND (reference sequence). CDR3 size: 14 residues. For the CDR3, the DNA is TGTGCCAGTAGTCCGACAGGGGGCTCTCAGCCCCAGCATTTT. It yields the protein CASSPTGGSQPQHF. Based on the CDR3 plus reference TRBV19 and TRBJ1-5, the full variable domain is DGGITQSPKYLFRKEGQNVTLSCEQNLNHDAMYWYRQDPGQGLRLIYYSQIVNDFQKGDIAEGYSVSREKKESFPLTVTSAQKNPTAFYLCASSPTGGSQPQHFGDGTRLSIL.

The V call is TRBV5-4, the J call TRBJ2-1; TRBD2 aligns across 8 bases. Germline CDR1 SGHNT, CDR2 YYREEE (reference sequence). The junction had 5 bases not matched to a gene; V was cut back by 2 bases and J by 7 bases. The CDR3 covers 14 residues. The DNA for the CDR3 is TGTGCCAGCAGCTTCGGGACTAGTCGTAATGAGCAGTTCTTC. Protein product: CASSFGTSRNEQFF. Together with reference TRBV5-4 and TRBJ2-1, the CDR3 gives the full variable domain: ETGVTQSPTHLIKTRGQQVTLRCSSQSGHNTVSWYQQALGQGPQFIFQYYREEENGRGNFPPRFSGLQFPNYSSELNVNALELDDSALYLCASSFGTSRNEQFFGPGTRLTVL.

The gene calls are TRBV7-9 and TRBJ2-1; 9 nucleotides match TRBD1. Trimming cost V 5 bases and J 8 bases; bases outside gene matches: 10. There are 15 residues in the CDR3. Germline values: CDR1 SEHNR, CDR2 FQNEAQ (reference sequence). CDR3 residues: CASSLGTGNLDEQFF. The CDR3 nucleotides are TGTGCCAGCAGCCTCGGGACAGGGAATTTAGATGAGCAGTTCTTC.

The chain is built from TRBV19 and TRBJ1-2; TRBD1 is a possible D gene (5 bases). Per the germline V gene, CDR1 is LNHDA and CDR2 is SQIVND (reference sequence). V lost 3 bases, J lost 2 bases, and 13 bases lay in between. The CDR3 is 15 amino acids. As DNA, the CDR3 is TGTGCCAGTAGTATGACCAGGGTTGCCAACTATGGCTACACCTTC. This codes for CASSMTRVANYGYTF.

The chain employs TRBV5-1 and TRBJ2-1; D is unresolved. The CDR3 consists of 12 residues. Trimming shortened V by 2 bases and J by 13 bases, and 13 bases separated the two germline ends. Germline CDR1 reads SGHRS; CDR2 reads YFSETQ. CDR3 protein: CASSFRLKRQFF. The CDR3 bases are TGCGCCAGCAGCTTTCGACTCAAACGACAGTTCTTC. Complete variable domain (other parts from reference TRBV5-1 and TRBJ2-1): KAGVTQTPRYLIKTRGQQVTLSCSPISGHRSVSWYQQTPGQGLQFLFEYFSETQRNKGNFPGRFSGRQFSNSRSEMNVSTLELGDSALYLCASSFRLKRQFFGPGTRLTVL.

V and J are TRBV9 and TRBJ2-1; 9 bases agree with TRBD2. V dropped 0 bases and J dropped 6; count of bases not matched to a gene: 4. CDR1 SGDLS and CDR2 YYNGEE come from the germline V gene. The length of the CDR3 is 15 residues. CDR3 protein: CASSVVGLATNEQFF. DNA of the CDR3: TGTGCCAGCAGCGTAGTGGGACTAGCTACCAATGAGCAGTTCTTC.

J is TRBJ1-6 and V is TRBV5-1, with 8 bases that match TRBD1. V shed 0 bases and J 2 bases; nucleotides not matched to a gene: 7. Germline V gives CDR1 SGHRS, CDR2 YFSETQ. The CDR3 has 18 amino acids. CDR3 in amino acids: CASSLAGQGGTYNSPLHF. Here the CDR3 DNA reads TGCGCCAGCAGCTTGGCCGGACAGGGAGGGACCTATAATTCACCCCTCCACTTT.

The gene calls are TRBV11-2 and TRBJ2-5; unclear D gene. Germline loops: CDR1 SGHAT, CDR2 FQNNGV. V lost 5 bases and J lost 3, with 4 bases in between. This CDR3 is built from 11 residues. In DNA, the CDR3 is TGTGCCAGCAGCGAGAAAGAGACCCAGTACTTC. It specifies CASSEKETQYF.

The gene calls are TRBV28 and TRBJ1-1, with D possibly TRBD1 on 5 matching bases. Germline loops: CDR1 MDHEN, CDR2 SYDVKM. This CDR3 spans 12 amino acids. With 1 base removed from V and 11 bases from J, the gap between germline ends came to 11 bases. Here the CDR3 reads CASSLFQGAAFF. CDR3 bases: TGTGCCAGCAGTTTATTCCAGGGCGCGGCTTTCTTT.

This clone has more than one count but fewer than ten. The chain combines TRBV6-8 with TRBJ1-5, with D possibly matching TRBD1 (6 bases). This CDR3 has 14 residues. Trimming removed 9 bases from V and 5 bases from J, with 17 bases in between. Looked up from germline, CDR1 is MNHGY and CDR2 is SAAAGT. DNA for the CDR3: TGTGCCAGGGGAGGGGGAAAGGCGGATCAGCCCCAGCATTTT. Its protein product is CARGGGKADQPQHF.

This rearrangement joins TRBV12-3 or TRBV12-4 to TRBJ1-1; no definite D call. This CDR3 contains 11 residues. V lost 1 base to trimming and J lost 11 bases, with 8 bases between them. CDR3 sequence: CASSLGAVAFF. The DNA for the CDR3 is TGTGCCAGCAGTTTAGGGGCTGTGGCTTTCTTT.

A note on this clone: The same CDR3 can be traced to other DNA sequences in this sample. This sequence joins TRBV7-6 and TRBJ2-5; 11 positions match TRBD2. The CDR3 runs to 15 residues. CDR1 and CDR2 (germline): SGHVS, FNYEAQ. The V gene end was trimmed by 6 bases and the J gene end by 1 base; junction bases not matched to a gene: 4. For the CDR3, the DNA is TGTGCCAGCAGTCAGGGACTAGCGGCCCAAGAGACCCAGTACTTC. It is translated as CASSQGLAAQETQYF. The full variable domain, its missing parts supplied by reference TRBV7-6 and TRBJ2-5, is GAGVSQSPRYKVTKRGQDVALRCDPISGHVSLYWYRQALGQGPEFLTYFNYEAQQDKSGLPNDRFSAERPEGSISTLTIQRTEQRDSAMYRCASSQGLAAQETQYFGPGTRLLVL.

This clone was seen repeatedly, ten times or more. The chain recombines TRBV10-3 with TRBJ1-6; the match to TRBD1 covers 7 bases. Germline V gives CDR1 ENHRY, CDR2 SYGVKD. The trim removed 7 bases at V and 7 bases at J, leaving 7 bases unmatched. CDR3 size: 14 residues. CDR3 in amino acids: CAIKIGQDNSPLHF. Here the CDR3 DNA reads TGTGCCATCAAGATAGGACAGGACAATTCACCCCTCCACTTT.

The chain links TRBV27 to TRBJ1-6; D unresolved. Per germline, CDR1 MNHEY and CDR2 SMNVEV (reference sequence). Trimming took 6 bases from V and 7 from J, leaving 13 bases between them. The CDR3 runs 14 residues. CDR3 protein: CASRPPRVNSPLHF. CDR3 nucleotides: TGTGCCAGCAGACCCCCCCGGGTCAATTCACCCCTCCACTTT.

V and J are TRBV19 and TRBJ1-6, with a tentative D call TRBD1 (6 bases). The V end was cut by 7 bases, the J end by 8 bases, with 18 bases between. The CDR3 runs 15 residues. Germline loops: CDR1 LNHDA, CDR2 SQIVND (reference sequence). The CDR3 loop reads CASNARGGGDSPLHF. CDR3 bases: TGTGCCAGTAACGCCCGGGGAGGGGGTGATTCACCCCTCCACTTT.

The chain employs TRBV27 and TRBJ1-6; weak D call: TRBD1 (5 bases). Germline V gives CDR1 MNHEY, CDR2 SMNVEV (reference sequence). V lost 4 bases and J 3 bases, leaving 7 bases between the germline ends. The CDR3 consists of 14 residues. The CDR3 loop is CASSWGNYNSPLHF. The CDR3 DNA sequence: TGTGCCAGCAGTTGGGGCAACTATAATTCACCCCTCCACTTT.

This chain joins TRBV5-4 and TRBJ2-5, with 15 bases that match TRBD2. The germline CDR1 and CDR2 sequences are SGHNT and YYREEE (reference sequence). This CDR3 is 15 amino acids long. Germline trimming cut 4 bases from V and 3 bases from J; bases unmatched to any gene: 1. CDR3 bases: TGTGCCAGCAGCCGGACTAGCGGGGGGGAAGAGACCCAGTACTTC. The encoded protein is CASSRTSGGEETQYF.

This clone was counted at least ten times. The rearrangement links TRBV2 to TRBJ2-2; D is possibly TRBD1 (5 bases). V lost 7 bases, J lost 6 bases, and 9 bases lay in between. The CDR3 has 12 residues. Per the germline V gene, CDR1 is SNHLY and CDR2 is FYNNEI. The CDR3 sequence is CASTQGPGELFF. The CDR3 DNA reads as TGTGCCAGCACGCAGGGTCCCGGGGAGCTGTTTTTT. Together with reference TRBV2 and TRBJ2-2, the CDR3 gives the full variable domain: EPEVTQTPSHQVTQMGQEVILRCVPISNHLYFYWYRQILGQKVEFLVSFYNNEISEKSEIFDDQFSVERPDGSNFTLKIRSTKLEDSAMYFCASTQGPGELFFGEGSRLTVL.

The CDR3 region has the DNA TGTGCCAGCAGCCAGCAGGCGACAAGCACAGATACGCAGTATTTT. It is translated as CASSQQATSTDTQYF. V and J are TRBV3-1 (or the pseudogene TRBV3-2) and TRBJ2-3; no reliable D call. The CDR3 consists of 15 residues. V lost 3 bases, J lost 0 bases, and 10 bases lay in between. In germline, CDR1 is LGHDT, CDR2 YNNKEL (reference sequence).